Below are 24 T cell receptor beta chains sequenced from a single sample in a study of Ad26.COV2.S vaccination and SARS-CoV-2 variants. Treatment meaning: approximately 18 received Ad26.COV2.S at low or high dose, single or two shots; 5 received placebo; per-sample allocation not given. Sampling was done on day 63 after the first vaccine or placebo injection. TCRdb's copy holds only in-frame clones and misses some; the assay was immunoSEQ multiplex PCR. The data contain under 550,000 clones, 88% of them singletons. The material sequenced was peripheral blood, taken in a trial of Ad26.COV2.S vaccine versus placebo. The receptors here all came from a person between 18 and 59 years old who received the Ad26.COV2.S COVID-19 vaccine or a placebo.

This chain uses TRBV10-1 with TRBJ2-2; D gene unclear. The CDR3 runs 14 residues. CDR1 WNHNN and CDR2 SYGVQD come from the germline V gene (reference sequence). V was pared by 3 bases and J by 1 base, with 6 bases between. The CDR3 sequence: CASSERVNTGELFF. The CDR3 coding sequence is TGCGCCAGCAGTGAAAGGGTGAACACCGGGGAGCTGTTTTTT.

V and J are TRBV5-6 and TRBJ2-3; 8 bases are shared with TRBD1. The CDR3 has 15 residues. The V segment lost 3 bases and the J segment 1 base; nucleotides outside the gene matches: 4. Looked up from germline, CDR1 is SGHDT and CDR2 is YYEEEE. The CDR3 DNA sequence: TGTGCCAGCAGCTGGACAGGGACCCGCACAGATACGCAGTATTTT. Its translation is CASSWTGTRTDTQYF.

CDR3: CASIPGASSGNTIYF. For the CDR3, the DNA is TGTGCCAGCATCCCCGGGGCGAGCTCTGGAAACACCATATATTTT. The V and J genes are TRBV28 and TRBJ1-3, with D tentatively TRBD1 (5 bases). The CDR3 extends over 15 amino acids. The germline V gene encodes CDR1 MDHEN and CDR2 SYDVKM. The V gene lost 7 bases and the J gene lost 0 bases, with 13 bases spanning the gap.

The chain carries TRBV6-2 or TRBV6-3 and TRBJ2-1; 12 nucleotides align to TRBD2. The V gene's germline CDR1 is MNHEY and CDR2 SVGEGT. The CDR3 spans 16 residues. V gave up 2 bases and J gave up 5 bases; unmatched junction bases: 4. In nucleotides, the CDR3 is TGTGCCAGCAGTTACCCCCTAGCGGGGGGGAACAATGAGCAGTTCTTC. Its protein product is CASSYPLAGGNNEQFF.

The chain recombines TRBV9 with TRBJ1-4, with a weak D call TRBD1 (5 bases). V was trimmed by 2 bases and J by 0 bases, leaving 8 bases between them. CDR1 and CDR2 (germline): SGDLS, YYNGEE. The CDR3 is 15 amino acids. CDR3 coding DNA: TGTGCCAGCAGCGTGACAGATTCAACTAATGAAAAACTGTTTTTT. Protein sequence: CASSVTDSTNEKLFF.

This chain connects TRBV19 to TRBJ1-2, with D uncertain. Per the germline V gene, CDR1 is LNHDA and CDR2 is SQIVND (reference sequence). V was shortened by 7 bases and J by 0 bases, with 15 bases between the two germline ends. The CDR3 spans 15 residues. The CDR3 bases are TGTGCCAGTACCCCATCCCAGAATGCTAACTATGGCTACACCTTC. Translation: CASTPSQNANYGYTF.

CDR3 coding DNA: TGTGCCACCAGCATTACCGGGACCGTCATCAATCAGCCCCAGCATTTT. Protein: CATSITGTVINQPQHF. This chain joins TRBV24-1 and TRBJ1-5; D is possibly TRBD1 (5 bases). Looked up from germline, CDR1 is KGHDR and CDR2 is SFDVKD. V shed 7 bases and J shed 3 bases, with 18 bases lying between them. The CDR3 is 16 residues long.

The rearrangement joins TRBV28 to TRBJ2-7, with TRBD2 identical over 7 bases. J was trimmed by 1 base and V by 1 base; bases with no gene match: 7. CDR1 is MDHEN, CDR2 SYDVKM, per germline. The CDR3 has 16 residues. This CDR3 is CASSLLSGAESYEQYF. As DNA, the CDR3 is TGTGCCAGCAGTTTATTAAGCGGGGCCGAATCCTACGAGCAGTACTTC.

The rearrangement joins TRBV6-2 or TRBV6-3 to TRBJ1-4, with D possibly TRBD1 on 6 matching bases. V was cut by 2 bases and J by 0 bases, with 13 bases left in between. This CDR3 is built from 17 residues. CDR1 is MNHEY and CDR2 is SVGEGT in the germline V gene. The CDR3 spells CASSYAGRGATNEKLFF. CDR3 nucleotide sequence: TGTGCCAGCAGTTACGCCGGCAGGGGTGCAACTAATGAAAAACTGTTTTTT.

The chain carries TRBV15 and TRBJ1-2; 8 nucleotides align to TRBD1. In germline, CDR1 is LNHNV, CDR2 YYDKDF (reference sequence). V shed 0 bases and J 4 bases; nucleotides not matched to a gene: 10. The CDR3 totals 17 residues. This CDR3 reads CATSREMADRGPYGYTF. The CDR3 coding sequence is TGTGCCACCAGCAGAGAGATGGCCGACAGGGGTCCCTATGGCTACACCTTC.

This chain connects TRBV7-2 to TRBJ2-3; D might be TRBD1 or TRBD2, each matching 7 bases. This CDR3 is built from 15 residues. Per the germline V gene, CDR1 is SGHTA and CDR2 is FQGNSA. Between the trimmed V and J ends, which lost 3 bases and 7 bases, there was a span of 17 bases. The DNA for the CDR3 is TGTGCCAGCAGCTTGGGACAGCGGGAAGTGAATACGCAGTATTTT. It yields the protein CASSLGQREVNTQYF.

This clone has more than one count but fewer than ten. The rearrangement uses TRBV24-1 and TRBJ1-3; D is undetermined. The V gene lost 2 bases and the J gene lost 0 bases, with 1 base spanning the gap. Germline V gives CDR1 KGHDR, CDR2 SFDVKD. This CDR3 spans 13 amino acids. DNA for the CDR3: TGTGCCACCAGTGATTCCTCTGGAAACACCATATATTTT. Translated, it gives CATSDSSGNTIYF.

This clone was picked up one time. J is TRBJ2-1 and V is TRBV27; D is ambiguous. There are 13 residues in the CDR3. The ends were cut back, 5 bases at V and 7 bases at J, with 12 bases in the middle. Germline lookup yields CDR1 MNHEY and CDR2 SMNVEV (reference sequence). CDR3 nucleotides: TGTGCCAGCAGTCCCGATAACCAGAATGAGCAGTTCTTC. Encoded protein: CASSPDNQNEQFF.

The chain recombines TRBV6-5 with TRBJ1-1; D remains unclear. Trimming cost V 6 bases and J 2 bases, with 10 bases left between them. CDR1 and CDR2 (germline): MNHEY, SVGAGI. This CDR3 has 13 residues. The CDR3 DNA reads TGTGCCAGCAGGATCCGGGGTAACACTGAAGCTTTCTTT. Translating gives CASRIRGNTEAFF.

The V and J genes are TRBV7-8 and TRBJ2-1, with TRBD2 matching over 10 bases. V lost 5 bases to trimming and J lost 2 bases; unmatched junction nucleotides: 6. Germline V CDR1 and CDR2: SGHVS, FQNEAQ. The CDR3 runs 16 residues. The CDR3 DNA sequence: TGTGCCAGCAGCCCCAGCGGGAGGGAGACCTACAATGAGCAGTTCTTC. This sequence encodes CASSPSGRETYNEQFF.

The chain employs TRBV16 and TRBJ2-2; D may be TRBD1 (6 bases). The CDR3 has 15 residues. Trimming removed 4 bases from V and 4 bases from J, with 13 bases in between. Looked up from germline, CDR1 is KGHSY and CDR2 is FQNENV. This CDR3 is CASSRTGKATGELFF. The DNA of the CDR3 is TGTGCCAGCAGCCGAACAGGGAAGGCCACCGGGGAGCTGTTTTTT.

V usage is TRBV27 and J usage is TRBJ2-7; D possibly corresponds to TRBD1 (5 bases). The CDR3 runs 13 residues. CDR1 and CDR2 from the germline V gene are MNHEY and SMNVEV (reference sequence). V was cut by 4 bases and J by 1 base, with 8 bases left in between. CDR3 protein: CASSWQGSYEQYF. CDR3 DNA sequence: TGTGCCAGCAGTTGGCAGGGTTCCTACGAGCAGTACTTC.

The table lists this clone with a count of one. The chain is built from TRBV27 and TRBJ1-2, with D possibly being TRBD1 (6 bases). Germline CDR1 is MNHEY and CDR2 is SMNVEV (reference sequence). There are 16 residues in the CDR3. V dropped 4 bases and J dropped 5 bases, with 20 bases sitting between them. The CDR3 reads CASSSSQGPHPYGYTF. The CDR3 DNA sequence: TGTGCCAGCAGTTCGTCGCAGGGGCCCCATCCGTATGGCTACACCTTC.

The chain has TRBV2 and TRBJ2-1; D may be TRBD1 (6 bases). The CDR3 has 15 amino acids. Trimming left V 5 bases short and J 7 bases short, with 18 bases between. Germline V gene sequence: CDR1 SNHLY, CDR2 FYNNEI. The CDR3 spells CASSPRGSVRNEQFF. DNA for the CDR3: TGTGCCAGCAGTCCCAGGGGCTCAGTCCGGAATGAGCAGTTCTTC.

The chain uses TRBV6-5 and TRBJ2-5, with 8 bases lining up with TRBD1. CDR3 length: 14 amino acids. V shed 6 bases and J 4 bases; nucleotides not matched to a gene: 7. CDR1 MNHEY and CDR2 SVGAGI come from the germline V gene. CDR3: CASSSLRGRETQYF. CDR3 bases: TGTGCCAGCAGCTCCCTCAGGGGGCGAGAGACCCAGTACTTC.

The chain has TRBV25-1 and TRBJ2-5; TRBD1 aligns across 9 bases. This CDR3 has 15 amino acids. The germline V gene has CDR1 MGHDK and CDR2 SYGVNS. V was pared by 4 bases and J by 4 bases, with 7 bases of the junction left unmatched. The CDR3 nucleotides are TGTGCCAGCAGTGGACACAGGGGGCTGCGAGAGACCCAGTACTTC. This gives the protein CASSGHRGLRETQYF.

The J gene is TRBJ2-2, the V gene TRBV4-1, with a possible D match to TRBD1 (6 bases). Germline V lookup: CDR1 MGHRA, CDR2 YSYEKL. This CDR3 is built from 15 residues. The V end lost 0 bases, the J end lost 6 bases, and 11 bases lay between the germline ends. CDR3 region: CASSQEGQGPGELFF. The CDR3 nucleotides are TGCGCCAGCAGCCAAGAGGGGCAGGGGCCCGGGGAGCTGTTTTTT.

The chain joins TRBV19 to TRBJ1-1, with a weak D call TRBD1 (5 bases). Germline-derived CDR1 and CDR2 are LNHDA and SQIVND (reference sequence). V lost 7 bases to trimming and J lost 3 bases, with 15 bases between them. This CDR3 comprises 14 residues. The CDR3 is CASILRRGDTEAFF. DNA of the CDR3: TGTGCCAGTATCCTTCGGAGAGGGGACACTGAAGCTTTCTTT.

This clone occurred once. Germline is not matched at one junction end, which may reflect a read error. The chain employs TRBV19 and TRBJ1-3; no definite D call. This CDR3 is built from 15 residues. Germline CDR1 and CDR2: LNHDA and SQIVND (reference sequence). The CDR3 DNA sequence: TGTGCCAGTAGTACCCTGAAATCTTCTGGGAACACCATATATTTT. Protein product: CASSTLKSSGNTIYF.